The clone carrying this T cell receptor (beta chain) has at least ten counts. The antigen is unknown. This entry is derived from a study of neurological immune-mediated disorders. Study-wide results and caveats: HTLV-1-associated myelopathy led in TCR clonal expansion, while multiple sclerosis ranked lowest, below healthy controls. TCR-beta repertoires seemed private in all groups, with no expanded CDR3 amino acid sequences shared.

Trimming left V 3 bases short and J 1 base short, with 6 bases between. The CDR3 is 14 residues long. With 10-nucleotide random UMIs, 5'RACE was used to make the cDNA. TCRdb reanalysed the 5' RACE reads using MiXCR and keeps one entry per CDR3 protein. The sample contains under 80,000 distinct CDR3 sequences, around 3.9% of which appear only once. The source is a man aged 25 to 40 with multiple sclerosis. Source material: PBMCs. This chain connects TRBV12-3 or TRBV12-4 to TRBJ2-2; D not resolved. The CDR3 nucleotides read TGTGCCAGCAGTTTTGTTGAGAACACCGGGGAGCTGTTTTTT. As protein: CASSFVENTGELFF.